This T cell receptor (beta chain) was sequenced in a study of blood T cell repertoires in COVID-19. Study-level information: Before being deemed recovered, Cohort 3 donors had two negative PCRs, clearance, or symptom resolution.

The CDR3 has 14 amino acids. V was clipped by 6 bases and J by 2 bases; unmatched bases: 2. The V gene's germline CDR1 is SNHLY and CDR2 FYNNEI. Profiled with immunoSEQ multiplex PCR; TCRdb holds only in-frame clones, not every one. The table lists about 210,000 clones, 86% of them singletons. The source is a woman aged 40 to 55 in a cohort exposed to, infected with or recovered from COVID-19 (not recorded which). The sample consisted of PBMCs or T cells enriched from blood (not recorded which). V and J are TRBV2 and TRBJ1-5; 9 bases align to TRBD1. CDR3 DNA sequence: TGTGCCAGCAGGGGACAGGGTGGCAATCAGCCCCAGCATTTT. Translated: CASRGQGGNQPQHF.